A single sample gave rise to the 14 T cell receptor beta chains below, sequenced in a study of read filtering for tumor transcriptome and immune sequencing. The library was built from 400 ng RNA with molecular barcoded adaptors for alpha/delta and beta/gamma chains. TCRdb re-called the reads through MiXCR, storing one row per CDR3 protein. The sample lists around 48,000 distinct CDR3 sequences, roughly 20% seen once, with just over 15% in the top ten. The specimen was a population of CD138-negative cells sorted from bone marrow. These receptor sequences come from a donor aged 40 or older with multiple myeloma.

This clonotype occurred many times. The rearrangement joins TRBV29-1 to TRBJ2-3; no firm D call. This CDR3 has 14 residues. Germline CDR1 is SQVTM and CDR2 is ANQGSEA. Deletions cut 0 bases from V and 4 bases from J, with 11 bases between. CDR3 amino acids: CSVEEQRASDTQYF. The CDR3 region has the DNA TGCAGCGTTGAAGAGCAAAGGGCTTCAGATACGCAGTATTTT.

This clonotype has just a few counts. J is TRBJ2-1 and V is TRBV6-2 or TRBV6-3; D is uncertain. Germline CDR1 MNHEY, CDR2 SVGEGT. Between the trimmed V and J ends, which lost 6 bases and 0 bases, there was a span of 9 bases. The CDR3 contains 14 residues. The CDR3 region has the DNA TGTGCCAGCAGGATCGGTTTCTCCTACAATGAGCAGTTCTTC. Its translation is CASRIGFSYNEQFF.

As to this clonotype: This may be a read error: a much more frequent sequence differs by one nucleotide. CDR3 nucleotide sequence: TGTGCTAGTGGGCCCCGAGGAGGCAATGAGCATTTCTTC. As protein: CASGPRGGNEHFF. The chain carries TRBV12-5 and TRBJ2-1; weak D call: TRBD2 (5 bases). CDR1 is LGHNT, CDR2 FRNRAP, per germline. The CDR3 has 13 amino acids. Together with reference TRBV12-5 and TRBJ2-1, the CDR3 gives the full variable domain: DARVTQTPRHKVTEMGQEVTMRCQPILGHNTVFWYRQTMMQGLELLAYFRNRAPLDDSGMPKDRFSAEMPDATLATLKIQPSEPRDSAVYFCASGPRGGNEHFFGPGTRLTVL.

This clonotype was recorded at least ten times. The CDR3 nucleotides read TGTGCCAGCAGCTTTCTTGGCACAGATACGCAGTATTTT. Translating it yields CASSFLGTDTQYF. V gene TRBV7-8 combines with J gene TRBJ2-3; D gene ambiguous. The germline V and J ends were trimmed by 3 bases and 1 base, with 5 bases remaining between them. Germline V lookup: CDR1 SGHVS, CDR2 FQNEAQ. This CDR3 contains 13 residues.

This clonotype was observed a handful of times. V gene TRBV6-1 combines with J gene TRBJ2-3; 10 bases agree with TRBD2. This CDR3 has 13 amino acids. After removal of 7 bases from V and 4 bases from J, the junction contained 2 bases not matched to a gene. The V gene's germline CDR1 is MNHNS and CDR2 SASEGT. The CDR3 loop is CASKSGRADTQYF. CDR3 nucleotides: TGTGCCAGCAAAAGCGGGAGGGCAGATACGCAGTATTTT.

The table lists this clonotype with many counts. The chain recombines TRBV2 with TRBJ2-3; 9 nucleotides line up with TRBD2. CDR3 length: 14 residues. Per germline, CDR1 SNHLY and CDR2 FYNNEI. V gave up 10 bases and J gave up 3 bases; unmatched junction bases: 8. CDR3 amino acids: CATLKLAGTDTQYF. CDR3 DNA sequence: TGTGCCACCCTGAAACTAGCGGGTACAGATACGCAGTATTTT.

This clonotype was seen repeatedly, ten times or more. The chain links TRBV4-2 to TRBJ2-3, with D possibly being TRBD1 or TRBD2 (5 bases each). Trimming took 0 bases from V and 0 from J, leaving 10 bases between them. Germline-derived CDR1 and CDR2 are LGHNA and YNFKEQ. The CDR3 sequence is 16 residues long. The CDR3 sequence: CASSQEGTTSTDTQYF. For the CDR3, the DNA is TGTGCCAGCAGCCAAGAAGGGACCACTAGCACAGATACGCAGTATTTT.

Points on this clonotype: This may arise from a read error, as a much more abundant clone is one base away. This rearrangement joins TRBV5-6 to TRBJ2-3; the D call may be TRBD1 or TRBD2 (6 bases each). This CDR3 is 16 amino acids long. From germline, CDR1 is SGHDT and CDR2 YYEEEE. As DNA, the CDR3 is TGTGCCAGCAGCTCCCCGCACTCGGGGGCCACAGTTACGCAGTATTTT. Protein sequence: CASSSPHSGATVTQYF.

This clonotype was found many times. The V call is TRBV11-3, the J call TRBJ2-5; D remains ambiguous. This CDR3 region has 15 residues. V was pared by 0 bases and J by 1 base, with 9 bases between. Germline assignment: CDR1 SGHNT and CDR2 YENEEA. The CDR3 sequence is CASSLDIGFQETQYF. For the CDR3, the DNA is TGTGCCAGCAGCTTAGATATCGGGTTCCAAGAGACCCAGTACTTC.

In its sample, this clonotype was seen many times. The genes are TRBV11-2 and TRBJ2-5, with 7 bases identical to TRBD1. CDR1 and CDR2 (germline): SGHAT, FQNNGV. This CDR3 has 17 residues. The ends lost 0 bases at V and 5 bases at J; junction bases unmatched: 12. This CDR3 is CASSLDRGTALTETQYF. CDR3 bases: TGTGCCAGCAGCTTAGATAGAGGGACAGCGCTGACGGAGACCCAGTACTTC.

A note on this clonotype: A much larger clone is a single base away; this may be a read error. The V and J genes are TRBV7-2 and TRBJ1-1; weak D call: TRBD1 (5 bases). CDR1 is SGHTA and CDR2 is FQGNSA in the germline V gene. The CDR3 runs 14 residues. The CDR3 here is CASSLEGVGTEALF. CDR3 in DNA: TGTGCCAGCAGCTTAGAAGGGGTTGGGACTGAAGCTCTCTTT.

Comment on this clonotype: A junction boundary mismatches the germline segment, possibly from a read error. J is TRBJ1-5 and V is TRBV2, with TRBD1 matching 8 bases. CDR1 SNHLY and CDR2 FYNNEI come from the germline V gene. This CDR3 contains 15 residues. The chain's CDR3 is CAGSETGVLNQPQHF. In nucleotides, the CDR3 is TGTGCCGGCAGTGAGACAGGGGTCCTCAATCAGCCCCAGCATTTT.

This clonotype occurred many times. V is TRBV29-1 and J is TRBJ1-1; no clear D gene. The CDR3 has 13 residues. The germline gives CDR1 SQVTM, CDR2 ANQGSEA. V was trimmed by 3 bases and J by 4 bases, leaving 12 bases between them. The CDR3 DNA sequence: TGCAGCGTTGACGGTGGATCACCCACTGAAGCTTTCTTT. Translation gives CSVDGGSPTEAFF.

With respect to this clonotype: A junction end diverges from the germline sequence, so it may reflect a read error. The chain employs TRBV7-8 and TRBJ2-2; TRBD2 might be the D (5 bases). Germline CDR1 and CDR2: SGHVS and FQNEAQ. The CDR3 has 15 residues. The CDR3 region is CASSFLTRNTGELLF. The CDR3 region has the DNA TGTGCCAGCAGCTTTTTAACTAGGAATACCGGGGAGCTGCTTTTT.